The rows below give T cell receptor beta chains drawn from one sample of a study of T cell changes during pregnancy in multiple sclerosis. Sequencing used immunoSEQ multiplex PCR; TCRdb keeps in-frame clones, though not all of them. Of approximately 36,000 clones in the sample, 88% were seen once. The specimen comprised CD8+ T cells from peripheral blood mononuclear cells, sampled in the third trimester of pregnancy. These receptors originate from a female donor with multiple sclerosis, enrolled in a pregnancy study. The CDR3 runs from the conserved cysteine through the conserved F or W. Each record gives: CDR3 DNA, CDR3 protein, J gene, D gene, clone size, V gene. A D gene is named only where the DNA matches it firmly. Clone size, where shown, is once, few, many, or a class for clones that have expanded.

CDR3nt: TGTGCCAGCAGTACAAACAGGCGACTCCCCTACGAGCAGTACTTC
CDR3aa: CASSTNRRLPYEQYF
j_gene: TRBJ2-7
d_gene: NA
abundance: NA
v_gene: TRBV28

CDR3nt: TGTGCCAGCAGGGATGAAATTGAGGGTGAGGCCTACGAGCAGTACTTC
CDR3aa: CASRDEIEGEAYEQYF
j_gene: TRBJ2-7
d_gene: NA
abundance: once
v_gene: TRBV11-2

CDR3nt: TGTGCCAGCAGCTTGGGGACAGGGGTCTACGAGCAGTACTTC
CDR3aa: CASSLGTGVYEQYF
j_gene: TRBJ2-7
d_gene: TRBD1
abundance: NA
v_gene: TRBV5-6

CDR3nt: TGTGCCAGTAGTCTGGACAGCTCCTACGAGCAGTACTTC
CDR3aa: CASSLDSSYEQYF
j_gene: TRBJ2-7
d_gene: NA
abundance: NA
v_gene: TRBV19

CDR3nt: TGTGCCAGCAGTGAAATCCTCCTAGGATTGGCCGGGGAGCTGTTTTTT
CDR3aa: CASSEILLGLAGELFF
j_gene: TRBJ2-2
d_gene: NA
abundance: NA
v_gene: TRBV7-9

CDR3nt: TGTGCCAGCACTATACAGGGGGCGGGGGCTTTCTTT
CDR3aa: CASTIQGAGAFF
j_gene: TRBJ1-1
d_gene: TRBD1
abundance: NA
v_gene: TRBV6-6

CDR3nt: TGTGCCAGCAGTCTGACAGGCGAGCGGAACACTGAAGCTTTCTTT
CDR3aa: CASSLTGERNTEAFF
j_gene: TRBJ1-1
d_gene: NA
abundance: NA
v_gene: TRBV28

CDR3nt: TGTGCCAGCAGCGTAGGGGGAGGTTCCCCCGGGTCGAACACTGAAGCTTTCTTT
CDR3aa: CASSVGGGSPGSNTEAFF
j_gene: TRBJ1-1
d_gene: NA
abundance: once
v_gene: TRBV9

CDR3nt: TGCGCCAGCAGCTTACGACTAGCGGGGGTTCTAGACGAGCAGTACTTC
CDR3aa: CASSLRLAGVLDEQYF
j_gene: TRBJ2-7
d_gene: TRBD2
abundance: once
v_gene: TRBV5-1

CDR3nt: TGTGCCAGCAGCTTAGCGCATAGGGGACAATCCTGGTCACCCCTCCACTTT
CDR3aa: CASSLAHRGQSWSPLHF
j_gene: TRBJ1-6
d_gene: NA
abundance: NA
v_gene: TRBV7-2

CDR3nt: TGTGCCAGCAGCCCTGACAGAGACGAGCAGTACTTC
CDR3aa: CASSPDRDEQYF
j_gene: TRBJ2-7
d_gene: NA
abundance: NA
v_gene: TRBV7-8

CDR3nt: TGCGCCAGCAGCCAAGGTACAGGGGACACTGAAGCTTTCTTT
CDR3aa: CASSQGTGDTEAFF
j_gene: TRBJ1-1
d_gene: TRBD1
abundance: NA
v_gene: TRBV4-3

CDR3nt: TGTGCCAGCAGTGACGGGACTAGCGGGGGGGATACGCAGTATTTT
CDR3aa: CASSDGTSGGDTQYF
j_gene: TRBJ2-3
d_gene: TRBD2
abundance: NA
v_gene: TRBV6-4

CDR3nt: TGTGCCAGCAGCTCGACGGGGTATATCTACGAGCAGTACTTC
CDR3aa: CASSSTGYIYEQYF
j_gene: TRBJ2-7
d_gene: NA
abundance: NA
v_gene: TRBV28